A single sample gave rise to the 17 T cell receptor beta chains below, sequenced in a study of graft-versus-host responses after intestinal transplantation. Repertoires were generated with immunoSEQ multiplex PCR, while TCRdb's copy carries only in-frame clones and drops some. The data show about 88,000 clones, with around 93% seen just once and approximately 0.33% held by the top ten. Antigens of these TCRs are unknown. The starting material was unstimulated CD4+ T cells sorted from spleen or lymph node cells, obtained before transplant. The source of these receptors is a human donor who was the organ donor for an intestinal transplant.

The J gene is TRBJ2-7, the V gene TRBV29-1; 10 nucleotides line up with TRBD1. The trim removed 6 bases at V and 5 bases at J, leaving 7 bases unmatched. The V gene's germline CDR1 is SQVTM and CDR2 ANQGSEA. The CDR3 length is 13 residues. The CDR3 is CSVLTGGEDEQYF. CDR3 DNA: TGCAGCGTGTTGACAGGGGGCGAAGACGAGCAGTACTTC.

The CDR3 loop is CASSLALQGPQETQYF. Written as DNA, the CDR3 is TGTGCCAGCAGCTTAGCGCTTCAGGGCCCTCAAGAGACCCAGTACTTC. This chain uses TRBV7-2 with TRBJ2-5; perhaps TRBD1 as D (5 bases). CDR1 is SGHTA and CDR2 is FQGNSA in the germline V gene. Trimming stripped 0 bases from V and 2 bases from J, with 13 bases between. The CDR3 contains 16 residues.

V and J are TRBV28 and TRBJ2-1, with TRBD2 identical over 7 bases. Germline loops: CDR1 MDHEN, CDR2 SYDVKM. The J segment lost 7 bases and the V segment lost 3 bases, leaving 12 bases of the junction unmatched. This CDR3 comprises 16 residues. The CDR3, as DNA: TGTGCCAGCAGTTTGCGGGGGAGTGGGAGGTCAAATGAGCAGTTCTTC. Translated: CASSLRGSGRSNEQFF.

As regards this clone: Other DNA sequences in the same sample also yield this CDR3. The CDR3 loop is CASSLTSGPYNEQFF. The CDR3, as DNA: TGCGCCAGCAGCTTGACTAGCGGGCCTTACAATGAGCAGTTCTTC. This sequence joins TRBV5-1 and TRBJ2-1, with 9 nucleotides matching TRBD2. Germline CDR1 and CDR2: SGHRS and YFSETQ. The V segment lost 1 base and the J segment 4 bases; nucleotides outside the gene matches: 3. The CDR3 is made up of 15 amino acids. Full variable domain (rest looked up from reference TRBV5-1 and TRBJ2-1): KAGVTQTPRYLIKTRGQQVTLSCSPISGHRSVSWYQQTPGQGLQFLFEYFSETQRNKGNFPGRFSGRQFSNSRSEMNVSTLELGDSALYLCASSLTSGPYNEQFFGPGTRLTVL.

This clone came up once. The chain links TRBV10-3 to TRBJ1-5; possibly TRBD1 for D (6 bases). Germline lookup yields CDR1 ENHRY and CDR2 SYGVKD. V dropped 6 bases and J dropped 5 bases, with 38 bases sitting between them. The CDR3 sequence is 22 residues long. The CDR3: CAIRLVGRSKKGAGACDQPQHF. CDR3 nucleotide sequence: TGTGCCATCAGACTAGTCGGGCGCTCTAAAAAAGGTGCGGGGGCATGTGATCAGCCCCAGCATTTT.

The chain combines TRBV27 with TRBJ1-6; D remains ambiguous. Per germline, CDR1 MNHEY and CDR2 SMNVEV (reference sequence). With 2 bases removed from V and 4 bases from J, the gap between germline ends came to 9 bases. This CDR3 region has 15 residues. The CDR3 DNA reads TGTGCCAGCAGTTTAGGTGGAGGTTATAATTCACCCCTCCACTTT. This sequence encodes CASSLGGGYNSPLHF.

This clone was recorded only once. DNA for the CDR3: TGTGCCAGCAGCCCGAGGGCCTTGGGAGAGACCCAGTACTTC. Encoded protein: CASSPRALGETQYF. The rearrangement links TRBV9 to TRBJ2-5, with D possibly TRBD2 on 5 matching bases. Germline-derived CDR1 and CDR2 are SGDLS and YYNGEE. This CDR3 is built from 14 residues. V lost 4 bases, J lost 4 bases, and 14 bases lay in between. The full variable domain, completed using reference TRBV9 and TRBJ2-5, is DSGVTQTPKHLITATGQRVTLRCSPRSGDLSVYWYQQSLDQGLQFLIQYYNGEERAKGNILERFSAQQFPDLHSELNLSSLELGDSALYFCASSPRALGETQYFGPGTRLLVL.

As DNA, the CDR3 is TGTGCCAGCAGCTTAGCCCACAGGGTATCTGAAGCTTTCTTT. It codes for CASSLAHRVSEAFF. The gene calls are TRBV7-8 and TRBJ1-1; TRBD1 is a possible D gene (6 bases). The germline V and J ends were trimmed by 0 bases and 6 bases, with 11 bases remaining between them. Germline V gene lookup returns CDR1 SGHVS and CDR2 FQNEAQ. CDR3 length: 14 residues.

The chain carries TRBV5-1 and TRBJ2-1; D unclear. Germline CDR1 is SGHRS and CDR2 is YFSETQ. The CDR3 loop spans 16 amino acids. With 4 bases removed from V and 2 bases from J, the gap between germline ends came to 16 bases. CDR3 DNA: TGCGCCAGCAGCCTCACCAGCGAACTGACCTACAATGAGCAGTTCTTC. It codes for CASSLTSELTYNEQFF. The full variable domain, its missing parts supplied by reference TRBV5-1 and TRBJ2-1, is KAGVTQTPRYLIKTRGQQVTLSCSPISGHRSVSWYQQTPGQGLQFLFEYFSETQRNKGNFPGRFSGRQFSNSRSEMNVSTLELGDSALYLCASSLTSELTYNEQFFGPGTRLTVL.

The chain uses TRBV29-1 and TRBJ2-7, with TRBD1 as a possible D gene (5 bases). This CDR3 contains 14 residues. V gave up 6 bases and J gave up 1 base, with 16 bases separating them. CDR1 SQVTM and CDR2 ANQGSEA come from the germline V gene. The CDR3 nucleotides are TGCAGCGTGGGCCGTTCAGGGAAGTCCTACGAGCAGTACTTC. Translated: CSVGRSGKSYEQYF.

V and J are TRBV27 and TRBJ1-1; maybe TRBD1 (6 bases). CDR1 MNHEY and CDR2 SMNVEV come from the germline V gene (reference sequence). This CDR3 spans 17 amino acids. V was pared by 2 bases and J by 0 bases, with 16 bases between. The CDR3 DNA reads TGTGCCAGCAGTTTAATCCGTTCGGACAGCTTGAACACTGAAGCTTTCTTT. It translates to CASSLIRSDSLNTEAFF.

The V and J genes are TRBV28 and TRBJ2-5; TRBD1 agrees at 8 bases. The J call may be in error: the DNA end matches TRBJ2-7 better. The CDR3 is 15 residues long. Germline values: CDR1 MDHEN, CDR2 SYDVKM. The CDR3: CASSKPGQGSYEQYF. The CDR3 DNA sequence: TGTGCCAGCAGTAAACCAGGACAGGGCTCCTACGAGCAGTACTTC.

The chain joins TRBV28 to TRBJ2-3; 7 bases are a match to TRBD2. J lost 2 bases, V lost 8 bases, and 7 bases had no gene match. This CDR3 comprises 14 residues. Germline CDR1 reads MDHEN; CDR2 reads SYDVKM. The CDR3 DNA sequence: TGTGCCAGCGGTATGGGGGGGGTCACAGATACGCAGTATTTT. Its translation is CASGMGGVTDTQYF. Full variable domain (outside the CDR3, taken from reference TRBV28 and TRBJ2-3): DVKVTQSSRYLVKRTGEKVFLECVQDMDHENMFWYRQDPGLGLRLIYFSYDVKMKEKGDIPEGYSVSREKKERFSLILESASTNQTSMYLCASGMGGVTDTQYFGPGTRLTVL.

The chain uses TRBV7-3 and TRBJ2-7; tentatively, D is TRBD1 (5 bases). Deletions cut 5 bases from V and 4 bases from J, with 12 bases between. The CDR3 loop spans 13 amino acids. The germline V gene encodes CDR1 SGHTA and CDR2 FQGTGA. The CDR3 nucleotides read TGTGCCAGCAGCCCCCAAGGGGAATACGAGCAGTACTTC. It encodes CASSPQGEYEQYF. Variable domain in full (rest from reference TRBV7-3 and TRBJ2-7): GAGVSQTPSNKVTEKGKYVELRCDPISGHTALYWYRQSLGQGPEFLIYFQGTGAADDSGLPNDRFFAVRPEGSVSTLKIQRTERGDSAVYLCASSPQGEYEQYFGPGTRLTVT.

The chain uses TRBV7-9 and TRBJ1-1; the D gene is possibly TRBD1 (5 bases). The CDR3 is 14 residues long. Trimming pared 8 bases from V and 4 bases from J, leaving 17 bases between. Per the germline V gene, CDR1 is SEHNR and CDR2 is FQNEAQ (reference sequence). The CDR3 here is CASLIGGESTEAFF. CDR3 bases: TGTGCCAGCCTGATCGGGGGAGAAAGCACTGAAGCTTTCTTT.

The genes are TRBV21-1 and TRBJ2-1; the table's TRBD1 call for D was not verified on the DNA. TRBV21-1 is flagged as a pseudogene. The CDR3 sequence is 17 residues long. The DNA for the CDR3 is TGTGCCAGCAGCAAAGCCCTTACAGGGAAACCCTACAATGAGCAGTTCTTC. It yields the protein CASSKALTGKPYNEQFF.

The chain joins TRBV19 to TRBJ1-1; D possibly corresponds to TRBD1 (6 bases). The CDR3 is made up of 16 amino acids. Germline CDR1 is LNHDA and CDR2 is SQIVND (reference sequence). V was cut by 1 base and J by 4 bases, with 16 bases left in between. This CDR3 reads CASSIAGQQGSTEAFF. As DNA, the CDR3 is TGTGCCAGTAGTATAGCGGGACAACAAGGGAGCACTGAAGCTTTCTTT. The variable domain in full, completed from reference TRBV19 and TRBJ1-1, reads DGGITQSPKYLFRKEGQNVTLSCEQNLNHDAMYWYRQDPGQGLRLIYYSQIVNDFQKGDIAEGYSVSREKKESFPLTVTSAQKNPTAFYLCASSIAGQQGSTEAFFGQGTRLTVV.